Here is one T cell receptor beta chain with its context. Profiling relied on immunoSEQ multiplex PCR, and the TCRdb table lists in-frame clones only, not all of them. The sample has approximately 230,000 clones; 70% to 85% are singletons. CDR1 and CDR2 from the germline V gene are LNHDA and SQIVND (reference sequence). The CDR3 has 14 residues. Germline trimming cut 6 bases from V and 5 bases from J; bases unmatched to any gene: 7. These data originate in a study of blood T cell repertoires in COVID-19. The sequencing input was peripheral blood. The chain links TRBV19 to TRBJ1-5; 7 positions match TRBD1. The TCR comes from a woman aged 40-49 years with active or convalescent COVID-19. CDR3 in DNA: TGTGCCAGTAGAGGAGACAGGGTGGATCAGCCCCAGCATTTT. Protein sequence: CASRGDRVDQPQHF.